Below, 21 T cell receptor beta chains from the same sample are listed, as sequenced in a study of post-analysis software for immune sequencing data. These receptors' antigens are unknown. Study-wide points: In patients, TRBV5-6, TRBV5-1 and TRBV20-1 belonged to five TRBV segments found more frequently than in controls.

cDNA libraries of TCR beta carried unique molecular identifiers. MiXCR was run by TCRdb on the PCR reads, yielding one entry per CDR3 protein. The table shows more than 450,000 distinct CDR3 sequences, with 44% occurring only once. The sequenced sample was blood. All receptors derive from a girl aged 5 to 17 with multiple sclerosis.

This clonotype was observed a few times. The chain couples TRBV7-9 to TRBJ2-1; weak D call: TRBD2 (7 bases). The length of the CDR3 is 14 residues. Germline values: CDR1 SEHNR, CDR2 FQNEAQ (reference sequence). V lost 1 base and J lost 12, with 16 bases in between. The CDR3 DNA is TGTGCCAGCAGCTTAGATCGGGGGGCCTTTAGGCAGTTCTTC. The encoded protein is CASSLDRGAFRQFF.

The table lists this clonotype with a few counts. J is TRBJ2-4 and V is TRBV6-5; D unclear. V was pared by 5 bases and J by 2 bases, with 10 bases between. The CDR3 contains 14 residues. Germline-derived CDR1 and CDR2 are MNHEY and SVGAGI. The CDR3 is CASSRTASKNIQYF. The CDR3 coding sequence is TGTGCCAGCAGTAGAACAGCGTCCAAAAACATTCAGTACTTC.

The chain links TRBV3-1 to TRBJ2-7, with TRBD2 identical over 9 bases. Germline CDR1 reads LGHDT; CDR2 reads YNNKEL (reference sequence). Trimming at V came to 11 bases and at J to 2 bases, leaving 7 bases not matched to a gene. CDR3 length: 13 amino acids. The CDR3 reads CAAAASGAYEQYF. For the CDR3, the DNA is TGTGCCGCCGCGGCTAGCGGGGCCTACGAGCAGTACTTC.

This rearrangement joins TRBV12-3 or TRBV12-4 to TRBJ1-1, with 8 bases lining up with TRBD1. V lost 4 bases to trimming and J lost 3 bases; unmatched junction nucleotides: 4. The CDR3 consists of 14 residues. CDR3 region: CASSWTGSDTEAFF. The CDR3, as DNA: TGTGCCAGCAGTTGGACAGGGTCCGACACTGAAGCTTTCTTT.

This clonotype has only a few counts. V is TRBV27 and J is TRBJ2-1; D is possibly TRBD2 (6 bases). The CDR3 consists of 15 residues. Germline assignment: CDR1 MNHEY and CDR2 SMNVEV (reference sequence). V was clipped by 7 bases and J by 7 bases, with 20 bases between them. In DNA form, the CDR3 reads TGTGCCAGCACCCTGATGCGGGAAAAGGTGAATGAGCAGTTCTTC. Translated: CASTLMREKVNEQFF.

This chain links TRBV27 with TRBJ2-7; 8 nucleotides agree with TRBD1. The germline gives CDR1 MNHEY, CDR2 SMNVEV (reference sequence). This CDR3 comprises 18 residues. With V trimmed by 3 bases and J by 3 bases, 16 bases remained unmatched. CDR3 residues: CASSFLRQTGGPLYEQYF. CDR3 DNA sequence: TGTGCCAGCAGTTTCCTACGTCAAACAGGGGGTCCCCTCTACGAGCAGTACTTC.

The chain uses TRBV6-5 and TRBJ1-5; tentative D call: TRBD1 (5 bases). The length of the CDR3 is 13 residues. V lost 4 bases, J lost 6 bases, and 10 bases lay in between. Germline-derived CDR1 and CDR2 are MNHEY and SVGAGI. The CDR3 protein is CASSWGVRQPQHF. In DNA form, the CDR3 reads TGTGCCAGCAGTTGGGGGGTCCGTCAGCCCCAGCATTTT.

The V and J genes are TRBV20-1 and TRBJ2-1, with 11 nucleotides matching TRBD1. This CDR3 region has 18 residues. Germline loops: CDR1 DFQATT, CDR2 SNEGSKA (reference sequence). Trimming took 3 bases from V and 6 from J; bases not matched to a gene: 16. CDR3 nucleotide sequence: TGCAGTGCTAGCTCAATTACCTACGGACAGGGGGCCAGCAATGAGCAGTTCTTC. Translation: CSASSITYGQGASNEQFF.

The chain couples TRBV7-9 to TRBJ2-5; TRBD2 matches at 7 bases. Trimming at V came to 1 base and at J to 4 bases, leaving 6 bases not matched to a gene. Germline V gene lookup returns CDR1 SEHNR and CDR2 FQNEAQ (reference sequence). The CDR3 spans 15 residues. As DNA, the CDR3 is TGTGCCAGCAGCTTAGGCAGGGAGGGGCGAGAGACCCAGTACTTC. Its protein product is CASSLGREGRETQYF.

This clonotype was detected a few times. The rearrangement links TRBV4-2 to TRBJ2-1; 11 bases are a match to TRBD2. This CDR3 contains 18 residues. Trimming cost V 0 bases and J 7 bases; bases outside gene matches: 11. CDR1 LGHNA and CDR2 YNFKEQ come from the germline V gene. The CDR3 DNA reads TGTGCCAGCAGCCAAGAGGGTTCTCTAGCGGGAGGAGGGAATGAGCAGTTCTTC. It translates to CASSQEGSLAGGGNEQFF.

The genes are TRBV28 and TRBJ2-3; 7 nucleotides line up with TRBD1. Germline assignment: CDR1 MDHEN and CDR2 SYDVKM. V dropped 4 bases and J dropped 3; count of bases not matched to a gene: 4. The CDR3 totals 14 residues. The CDR3 protein is CASSSLQGTDTQYF. The CDR3 DNA is TGTGCCAGCAGTTCGTTACAGGGGACAGATACGCAGTATTTT.

This clonotype has more than one count but fewer than ten. This rearrangement joins TRBV20-1 to TRBJ1-6, with D perhaps matching TRBD1 (6 bases). This CDR3 has 13 amino acids. Germline V gene lookup returns CDR1 DFQATT and CDR2 SNEGSKA (reference sequence). Trimming cost V 6 bases and J 7 bases, with 13 bases left between them. Here the CDR3 reads CSARNDRNSPLHF. The CDR3 coding sequence is TGCAGTGCGAGAAACGACAGGAATTCACCCCTCCACTTT.

This clonotype was counted a few times. The chain recombines TRBV12-3 or TRBV12-4 with TRBJ2-7, with 7 bases fitting TRBD2. This CDR3 region has 15 residues. V shed 6 bases, J shed 3 bases, and the junction held 11 bases outside the gene matches. Written as DNA, the CDR3 is TGTGCCAGCAGCCACCAGCGGGATAGGCACTACGAGCAGTACTTC. This codes for CASSHQRDRHYEQYF.

This chain connects TRBV5-1 to TRBJ2-1; no definite D call. Per the germline V gene, CDR1 is SGHRS and CDR2 is YFSETQ. The CDR3 loop spans 14 amino acids. Trimming removed 4 bases from V and 0 bases from J, with 8 bases in between. CDR3 in amino acids: CASSPAPSYNEQFF. The CDR3, as DNA: TGCGCCAGCAGCCCGGCGCCCTCCTACAATGAGCAGTTCTTC.

This clonotype turned up a few times. The chain is built from TRBV5-5 and TRBJ1-5; no firm D call. The germline V gene has CDR1 SGHKS and CDR2 YYEKEE (reference sequence). The CDR3 runs 13 residues. V lost 3 bases, J lost 7 bases, and 11 bases lay in between. The CDR3 sequence: CASSWAGGQPQHF. Written as DNA, the CDR3 is TGTGCCAGCAGCTGGGCCGGTGGCCAGCCCCAGCATTTT. Based on the CDR3 plus reference TRBV5-5 and TRBJ1-5, the full variable domain is DAGVTQSPTHLIKTRGQQVTLRCSPISGHKSVSWYQQVLGQGPQFIFQYYEKEERGRGNFPDRFSARQFPNYSSELNVNALLLGDSALYLCASSWAGGQPQHFGDGTRLSIL.

The V gene is TRBV13, the J gene TRBJ2-5; unclear D gene. The J call may be faulty, since TRBJ2-7 better matches the DNA end. Germline values: CDR1 PRHDT, CDR2 FYEKMQ (reference sequence). There are 14 residues in the CDR3. The DNA of the CDR3 is TGTGCCAGCAGCTTAATCCCTCGCGGCGACGAGCAGTACTTC. Residues: CASSLIPRGDEQYF.

V and J are TRBV20-1 and TRBJ2-1; D perhaps matches TRBD2 (6 bases). Germline CDR1 is DFQATT and CDR2 is SNEGSKA (reference sequence). CDR3 length equals 14 residues. V shed 3 bases and J shed 0 bases, with 9 bases lying between them. For the CDR3, the DNA is TGCAGTGCTAGCCACGGGAGCTCCTACAATGAGCAGTTCTTC. Its protein is CSASHGSSYNEQFF.

This chain connects TRBV6-5 to TRBJ1-1; maybe TRBD1 (5 bases). Per germline, CDR1 MNHEY and CDR2 SVGAGI. There are 12 residues in the CDR3. V gave up 6 bases and J gave up 3 bases, with 8 bases separating them. CDR3 coding DNA: TGTGCCAGCAGCGGGGGGGACACTGAAGCTTTCTTT. Amino acid sequence: CASSGGDTEAFF.

The CDR3: CASSLLSGRLPDTQYF. In DNA, the CDR3 is TGTGCCAGCAGCTTACTTAGCGGGAGGCTCCCAGATACGCAGTATTTT. This sequence joins TRBV11-3 and TRBJ2-3, with 10 bases that match TRBD2. There are 16 residues in the CDR3. Germline V gene sequence: CDR1 SGHNT, CDR2 YENEEA. Germline trimming cut 2 bases from V and 4 bases from J; bases unmatched to any gene: 6. The variable domain in full, with the rest retrieved from reference TRBV11-3 and TRBJ2-3, is EAGVVQSPRYKIIEKKQPVAFWCNPISGHNTLYWYLQNLGQGPELLIRYENEEAVDDSQLPKDRFSAERLKGVDSTLKIQPAELGDSAVYLCASSLLSGRLPDTQYFGPGTRLTVL.

The chain is built from TRBV12-3 or TRBV12-4 and TRBJ2-2; D gene uncertain. This CDR3 contains 12 residues. V was clipped by 7 bases and J by 1 base, with 4 bases between them. The CDR3 loop is CASTRNTGELFF. CDR3 DNA: TGTGCCAGCACGCGGAACACCGGGGAGCTGTTTTTT.

This clonotype was counted a few times. The chain employs TRBV7-9 and TRBJ2-1; 11 bases are shared with TRBD2. CDR1 and CDR2 from the germline V gene are SEHNR and FQNEAQ (reference sequence). V was pared by 5 bases and J by 10 bases, with 10 bases of the junction left unmatched. The CDR3 contains 15 residues. The CDR3 DNA follows: TGTGCCAGCAGCCCGCCGGGACTAGCGGTCGCGGAGCAGTTCTTC. Translated, it gives CASSPPGLAVAEQFF.